This entry concerns a single T cell receptor beta chain. The data derive from a study of blood T cell repertoires in COVID-19. Overall study: Specimens from acute and convalescent COVID-19 originated in the United States, Italy and Spain.

Clinical history as reported by participants underpinned cohort assignment. CDR1 is SSHAT, CDR2 FNYEAQ, per germline (reference sequence). CDR3 length: 18 amino acids. Trimming cost V 1 base and J 5 bases; bases outside gene matches: 10. In the original workflow: Nucleated cell number was recorded as an estimate derived from reference gene primer amplification. Measured with immunoSEQ multiplex PCR; TCRdb has only the in-frame clones, and not every one. That table is the source of V, J and clone size, and D and trimming were worked out from the DNA. Among 300,000 to 450,000 clones listed, over 75% were seen once.

The chain uses TRBV7-7 and TRBJ2-2; 10 bases map to TRBD2. The sequenced material came from PBMCs or T cells enriched from blood (not recorded which). This sequence was found in a man aged 40-49 years in a cohort exposed to, infected with or recovered from COVID-19 (not recorded which). The CDR3 DNA reads TGTGCCAGCAGCTTAGGGCTAGCGGGAGAGATTGGGACCGGGGAGCTGTTTTTT. Translating gives CASSLGLAGEIGTGELFF.